This entry lists 18 T cell receptor beta chains sequenced from one sample in a study of identical twins. One entry per CDR3 protein results from TCRdb running MiXCR on the 5' RACE reads. The sample records 500,000 to 550,000 distinct CDR3 sequences, 20% to 25% being singletons. These data were likewise used in another study, on T cells expressing NK-cell markers.

The sequenced sample consisted of CD4+ T cells sorted from blood. The receptors originated from a woman between 18 and 30 years old in good health.

This clonotype was detected ten times or more. The chain uses TRBV7-3 and TRBJ1-1; D not certain. Per the germline V gene, CDR1 is SGHTA and CDR2 is FQGTGA. Trimming stripped 2 bases from V and 3 bases from J, with 7 bases between. The CDR3 spans 13 residues. The CDR3 reads CASSLDGDTEAFF. In DNA form, the CDR3 reads TGTGCCAGCAGCTTAGACGGGGACACTGAAGCTTTCTTT.

This clonotype has more than one count but fewer than ten. This chain connects TRBV7-3 to TRBJ2-1, with D possibly being TRBD1 (7 bases). The CDR3 length is 15 residues. From germline, CDR1 is SGHTA and CDR2 FQGTGA. V lost 1 base, J lost 5 bases, and 12 bases lay in between. The CDR3 coding sequence is TGTGCCAGCAGCTTAATTTCAGGGGGGAACAATGAGCAGTTCTTC. Protein: CASSLISGGNNEQFF.

J is TRBJ2-7 and V is TRBV3-1, with TRBD1 identical over 7 bases. Germline loops: CDR1 LGHDT, CDR2 YNNKEL (reference sequence). V was clipped by 4 bases and J by 5 bases; unmatched bases: 8. CDR3 size: 14 residues. Here the CDR3 DNA reads TGTGCCAGCAGCCCCCGGACAGGAGGAAACGAGCAGTACTTC. It codes for CASSPRTGGNEQYF.

The chain employs TRBV20-1 and TRBJ2-1; TRBD2 might be the D (6 bases). Germline lookup yields CDR1 DFQATT and CDR2 SNEGSKA (reference sequence). The CDR3 totals 16 residues. Trimming left V 5 bases short and J 3 bases short, with 20 bases between. CDR3 sequence reads: CSALSRAGSVYNEQFF. The CDR3 region has the DNA TGCAGTGCTCTCAGTCGAGCGGGCTCCGTCTACAATGAGCAGTTCTTC.

V gene TRBV5-1 combines with J gene TRBJ2-5; TRBD1 might be the D (5 bases). V was clipped by 0 bases and J by 1 base, with 10 bases between them. This CDR3 has 15 residues. Germline CDR1 SGHRS, CDR2 YFSETQ. CDR3 amino acids: CASSLGGPAQETQYF. CDR3 sequence (DNA): TGCGCCAGCAGCTTGGGGGGCCCCGCCCAAGAGACCCAGTACTTC.

This clonotype was picked up a small number of times. The chain carries TRBV29-1 and TRBJ2-7; tentatively, D is TRBD2 (6 bases). CDR3 length: 12 residues. The ends were cut back, 8 bases at V and 7 bases at J, with 18 bases in the middle. CDR1 is SQVTM, CDR2 ANQGSEA, per germline. CDR3: CSHRGGSGEQYF. CDR3 in DNA: TGCAGCCATAGGGGAGGATCGGGTGAGCAGTACTTC.

This clonotype was seen at least ten times. This chain links TRBV6-2 or TRBV6-3 with TRBJ2-5, with 10 positions matching TRBD2. This CDR3 has 20 residues. The V gene end was trimmed by 2 bases and the J gene end by 7 bases; junction bases not matched to a gene: 22. The germline V gene encodes CDR1 MNHEY and CDR2 SVGEGT. CDR3 coding DNA: TGTGCCAGCAGTTACGCAGTCCCTCCACTAGCGGGGCCAAAAACAGGGACCCAGTACTTC. This encodes CASSYAVPPLAGPKTGTQYF.

The chain links TRBV5-1 to TRBJ2-7, with TRBD1 matching over 8 bases. This CDR3 spans 14 amino acids. J gave up 4 bases and V 2 bases, and 5 bases lay outside the gene matches. Germline CDR1 SGHRS, CDR2 YFSETQ. This CDR3 reads CASSFQGASYEQYF. In DNA form, the CDR3 reads TGCGCCAGCAGCTTTCAGGGGGCTTCTTACGAGCAGTACTTC.

CDR3: CATSRGDRALSYEQYF. The CDR3 nucleotides read TGTGCCACCAGCAGAGGAGACAGGGCTCTCTCCTACGAGCAGTACTTC. J is TRBJ2-7 and V is TRBV15, with 7 bases that match TRBD1. CDR3 length equals 16 residues. Germline V CDR1 and CDR2: LNHNV, YYDKDF (reference sequence). V lost 1 base to trimming and J lost 0 bases; unmatched junction nucleotides: 6.

This clonotype was counted only a few times. V is TRBV18 and J is TRBJ1-1, with D possibly matching TRBD1 (5 bases). Germline CDR1 and CDR2: KGHSH and LQKENI. V was shortened by 4 bases and J by 2 bases, with 11 bases between the two germline ends. This CDR3 contains 14 residues. The DNA of the CDR3 is TGTGCCAGCTCACAACGACAGCTTAACACTGAAGCTTTCTTT. Encoded protein: CASSQRQLNTEAFF.

This clonotype was detected only a few times. This rearrangement joins TRBV5-6 to TRBJ2-7; 9 bases line up with TRBD2. The CDR3 runs to 13 residues. Germline V gene sequence: CDR1 SGHDT, CDR2 YYEEEE. The J segment lost 5 bases and the V segment lost 4 bases, leaving 4 bases of the junction unmatched. CDR3 loop: CASSTVAGDEQYF. The CDR3 nucleotides are TGTGCCAGCAGCACAGTAGCGGGGGACGAGCAGTACTTC.

The chain carries TRBV10-3 and TRBJ1-1; D call uncertain. V shed 8 bases and J shed 0 bases, with 10 bases lying between them. The CDR3 spans 13 residues. From germline, CDR1 is ENHRY and CDR2 SYGVKD. CDR3 coding DNA: TGTGCCATCGCGGGCAGTGTGAACACTGAAGCTTTCTTT. It is translated as CAIAGSVNTEAFF.

The chain joins TRBV10-2 to TRBJ2-1; TRBD2 matches at 10 bases. CDR3 length: 16 residues. Losses at the gene ends were 6 bases for V and 4 bases for J; bases not matched to a gene: 9. The germline CDR1 and CDR2 sequences are WSHSY and SAAADI. The CDR3, as DNA: TGCGCCAGCAGACAACTAGCGGGGAGAAAATACAATGAGCAGTTCTTC. This translates into CASRQLAGRKYNEQFF.

This clonotype has a handful of counts. The rearrangement links TRBV5-6 to TRBJ2-5; D possibly uses TRBD1 or TRBD2 (5 bases each). The V end was cut by 3 bases, the J end by 5 bases, with 14 bases between. Germline CDR1 SGHDT, CDR2 YYEEEE. The CDR3 covers 14 residues. CDR3 nucleotide sequence: TGTGCCAGCAGCTCTCCGACTAAGGGGGAGACCCAGTACTTC. Its translation is CASSSPTKGETQYF.

This sequence joins TRBV12-3 or TRBV12-4 and TRBJ2-1, with 11 bases aligning to TRBD2. V lost 7 bases to trimming and J lost 4 bases; unmatched junction nucleotides: 6. The CDR3 is 15 amino acids. The CDR3 DNA reads TGTGCCAGCACCCAGACTAGCGGGACTTACAATGAGCAGTTCTTC. Translated: CASTQTSGTYNEQFF.

This clonotype turned up a few times. The rearrangement uses TRBV12-3 or TRBV12-4 and TRBJ2-1; TRBD1 agrees at 9 bases. This CDR3 region has 12 residues. Germline trimming cut 0 bases from V and 16 bases from J; bases unmatched to any gene: 4. CDR3 region: CASSLAGTGNFF. Here the CDR3 DNA reads TGTGCCAGCAGTTTAGCCGGGACAGGGAACTTCTTC.

This chain connects TRBV5-1 to TRBJ1-1; tentative D call: TRBD1 (5 bases). From germline, CDR1 is SGHRS and CDR2 YFSETQ. CDR3 size: 14 residues. The ends were cut back, 4 bases at V and 2 bases at J, with 12 bases in the middle. The CDR3 is CASSEGLGNTEAFF. CDR3 DNA: TGCGCCAGCAGCGAGGGGTTGGGAAACACTGAAGCTTTCTTT.

This chain joins TRBV6-2 or TRBV6-3 and TRBJ2-3; TRBD1 aligns across 10 bases. The CDR3 covers 21 residues. Per the germline V gene, CDR1 is MNHEY and CDR2 is SVGEGT. V trimming: 5 bases; J trimming: 3 bases; junction bases outside the gene matches: 23. CDR3 in DNA: TGTGCCAGCAGTCTCTCCCTCGGGACAGGGGCGGTCGAAGTTCGAACAGATACGCAGTATTTT. Protein product: CASSLSLGTGAVEVRTDTQYF.